This note documents a single T cell receptor (beta chain) sequence. Its antigen is unknown. This entry is derived from a study of CD8+ T cells in alopecia areata. Whole-study findings and limits: In scalp and blood, many expanded lesional clones persisted during tofacitinib. Tofacitinib yielded significantly lower scalp clonality and fewer expanded CD8+ clones among the top 100.

RNA extraction was followed by reverse transcription into cDNA, which acted as the sequencing template. Profiled with immunoSEQ multiplex PCR; TCRdb holds only in-frame clones, not every one. The repertoire holds over 200,000 clones, with roughly 64% as singletons. The CDR3 length is 13 residues. Germline CDR1 and CDR2: GTSNPN and SVGIG (reference sequence). V dropped 6 bases and J dropped 0 bases, with 11 bases sitting between them. The treatment here: oral pan-JAK inhibitor, 5-10 mg twice daily. Here the sequenced sample was CD4+ T cells sorted from blood, taken at week 4, from a patient treated with tofacitinib. This chain joins TRBV30 and TRBJ1-2, with D perhaps TRBD1 (6 bases). The TCR was taken from a human donor with alopecia areata. Here the CDR3 DNA reads TGTGCCTGTAGGGACAAGACTAACTATGGCTACACCTTC. Translation gives CACRDKTNYGYTF.